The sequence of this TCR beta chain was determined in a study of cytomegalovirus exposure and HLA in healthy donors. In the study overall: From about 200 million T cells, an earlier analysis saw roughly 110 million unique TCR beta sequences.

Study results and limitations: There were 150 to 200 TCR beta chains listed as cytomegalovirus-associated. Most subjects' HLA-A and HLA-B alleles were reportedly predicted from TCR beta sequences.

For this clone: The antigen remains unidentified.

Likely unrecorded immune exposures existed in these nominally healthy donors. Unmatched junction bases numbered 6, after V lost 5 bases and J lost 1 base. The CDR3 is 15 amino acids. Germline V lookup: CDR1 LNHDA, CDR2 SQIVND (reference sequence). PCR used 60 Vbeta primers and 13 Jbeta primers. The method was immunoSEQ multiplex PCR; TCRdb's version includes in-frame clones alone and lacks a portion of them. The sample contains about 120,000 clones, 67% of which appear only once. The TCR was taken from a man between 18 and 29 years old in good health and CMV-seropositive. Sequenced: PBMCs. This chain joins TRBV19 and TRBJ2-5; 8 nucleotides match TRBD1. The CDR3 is CASSPGTGFQETQYF. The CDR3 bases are TGTGCCAGTAGTCCCGGGACAGGTTTCCAAGAGACCCAGTACTTC.